Listed below are T cell receptor beta chains from one sample, sequenced in a study of T cell responses to AZD1222 COVID-19 vaccine. Measured with immunoSEQ multiplex PCR; TCRdb has only the in-frame clones, and not every one. Counted here are 250,000 to 300,000 clones, almost 95% occurring once; the ten biggest clones make up roughly 0.5%. Sequencing was performed on peripheral blood, taken 28 days after the second AZD1222 dose. The source is an adult who received the AZD1222 COVID-19 vaccine. Each CDR3 is given with its conserved first and last residue. D genes are given only for firm matches. Size is stated for part of the rows, as once, few or many counts, or as a class when the clone is expanded.

J: TRBJ2-1
size: NA
D: NA
V: TRBV5-1
DNA: TGCGCCAGCAGCATGGATCACGCGGGTAATGAGCAGTTCTTC
CDR3: CASSMDHAGNEQFF

J: TRBJ2-7
size: NA
D: NA
V: TRBV28
DNA: TGTGCCAGCAGTTTCGAGGGTTTCGAGCAGTACTTC
CDR3: CASSFEGFEQYF

J: TRBJ2-6
size: NA
D: TRBD1
V: TRBV10-1
DNA: TGCGCCAGCAGTCCCGGGACAGGGGGCACCGGGGCCAACGTCCTGACTTTC
CDR3: CASSPGTGGTGANVLTF

J: TRBJ1-1
size: NA
D: NA
V: TRBV27
DNA: TGTGCCAGCAGTTTTTCTTGGCAGGGGTGGACTGAAGCTTTCTTT
CDR3: CASSFSWQGWTEAFF

J: TRBJ1-6
size: NA
D: NA
V: TRBV6-5
DNA: TGTGCCAGCAGTTCTATCCCTCAGGTTGATAATTCACCCCTCCACTTT
CDR3: CASSSIPQVDNSPLHF

J: TRBJ2-5
size: NA
D: TRBD1
V: TRBV9
DNA: TGTGCCAGCAGCATCAGGGGGCGGGGAGAGACCCAGTACTTC
CDR3: CASSIRGRGETQYF

J: TRBJ2-7
size: NA
D: NA
V: TRBV2
DNA: TGTGCCAGCAGTGACCTGGCTACCTACGAGCAGTACTTC
CDR3: CASSDLATYEQYF

J: TRBJ2-1
size: NA
D: NA
V: TRBV28
DNA: TGTGCCAGCAGCGAAGGCCCTCTGGACAGTTACAATGAGCAGTTCTTC
CDR3: CASSEGPLDSYNEQFF

J: TRBJ1-2
size: NA
D: NA
V: TRBV6-1
DNA: TGTGCCAGCAGTGAAGCAGGGACCTATGGCTACACCTTC
CDR3: CASSEAGTYGYTF

J: TRBJ1-2
size: NA
D: NA
V: TRBV10-3
DNA: TGTGCCATCAGTGAGCCCAGTTACGGTAACTATGGCTACACCTTC
CDR3: CAISEPSYGNYGYTF

J: TRBJ2-3
size: NA
D: TRBD1
V: TRBV5-4
DNA: TGTGCCAGCAGCTCCTCGACAGGGCCGGGGACAGATACGCAGTATTTT
CDR3: CASSSSTGPGTDTQYF

J: TRBJ2-7
size: once
D: NA
V: TRBV11-2
DNA: TGTGCCAGCAGCCTAGGAGCCGCCTACGAGCAGTACTTC
CDR3: CASSLGAAYEQYF

J: TRBJ2-1
size: NA
D: TRBD2
V: TRBV5-1
DNA: TGCGCCAGCTCCGGGGGGTCCACTTACAATGAGCAGTTCTTC
CDR3: CASSGGSTYNEQFF

J: TRBJ2-3
size: NA
D: TRBD2
V: TRBV11-2
DNA: TGTGCCAGCAGTTCGACTAGCGGGATCGCGATGGCGCAGTATTTT
CDR3: CASSSTSGIAMAQYF

J: TRBJ1-2
size: NA
D: NA
V: TRBV4-3
DNA: TGCGCCAGCAGCCAAGTAGCCCGACAGGTCGGCTATGGCTACACCTTC
CDR3: CASSQVARQVGYGYTF

J: TRBJ1-5
size: NA
D: NA
V: TRBV4-1
DNA: TGCGCCAGCAGCCAAGAACTGGGGCGCTACAATCAGCCCCAGCATTTT
CDR3: CASSQELGRYNQPQHF

J: TRBJ1-2
size: once
D: TRBD1
V: TRBV7-2
DNA: TGTGCCAGCACCGAGGTAGGGGGCAGAAACTATGGCTACACCTTC
CDR3: CASTEVGGRNYGYTF

J: TRBJ2-5
size: NA
D: NA
V: TRBV7-2
DNA: TGTGCCAGCAGCTCGGTTCGGGGACAGACCCAGTACTTC
CDR3: CASSSVRGQTQYF

J: TRBJ1-4
size: NA
D: NA
V: TRBV6-5
DNA: TGTGCCAGCAGTTACTCAGGGGGTAATGAAAAACTGTTTTTT
CDR3: CASSYSGGNEKLFF

J: TRBJ1-2
size: once
D: TRBD1
V: TRBV18
DNA: TGTGCCAGCTCACCACTAGGGACAGGGGACTATGGCTACACCTTC
CDR3: CASSPLGTGDYGYTF

J: TRBJ2-7
size: few
D: TRBD1
V: TRBV7-9
DNA: TGTGCCAGCCGTGGGGACAGCAGCTACGAGCAGTACTTC
CDR3: CASRGDSSYEQYF

J: TRBJ2-3
size: once
D: NA
V: TRBV5-1
DNA: TGCGCCACGCCCCCGGCCACTAGCACAGATACGCAGTATTTT
CDR3: CATPPATSTDTQYF

J: TRBJ2-6
size: once
D: NA
V: TRBV7-9
DNA: TGTGCCAGCACCCCGGACTCTGGGGCCAACGTCCTGACTTTC
CDR3: CASTPDSGANVLTF

J: TRBJ2-2
size: NA
D: NA
V: TRBV28
DNA: TGTGCCAGCAGCCCCGGGGGGCTAACCGGGGAGCTGTTTTTT
CDR3: CASSPGGLTGELFF

J: TRBJ2-7
size: few
D: TRBD1
V: TRBV3-1/TRBV3-2
DNA: TGTGCCAGCAGCTCCCTCGGTGGGACAGAACCCTACGAGCAGTACTTC
CDR3: CASSSLGGTEPYEQYF

J: TRBJ1-2
size: NA
D: NA
V: TRBV5-1
DNA: TGCGCCAGCAGCCTAAACCGGGACGAGGGCTACACCTTC
CDR3: CASSLNRDEGYTF

J: TRBJ2-7
size: NA
D: NA
V: TRBV7-9
DNA: TGTGCCAGCACCTTTACAGGAAATGAGTGGGAGCAGTACTTC
CDR3: CASTFTGNEWEQYF

J: TRBJ2-7
size: NA
D: NA
V: TRBV28
DNA: TGTGCCAGCAGTATCGAGGGGACAGAGCAGTACTTC
CDR3: CASSIEGTEQYF

J: TRBJ1-6
size: NA
D: TRBD1
V: TRBV28
DNA: TGTGCCAGCAGTTTCCGGGACAGGGTATATTCACCCCTCCACTTT
CDR3: CASSFRDRVYSPLHF

J: TRBJ2-7
size: NA
D: NA
V: TRBV12-3/TRBV12-4
DNA: TGTGCCAGCTCCTTTGAGGGCTCCTACGAGCAGTACTTC
CDR3: CASSFEGSYEQYF

J: TRBJ1-5
size: NA
D: NA
V: TRBV28
DNA: TGTGCCAGCAGATCACAGGGTAGGGGCAATCAGCCCCAGCATTTT
CDR3: CASRSQGRGNQPQHF

J: TRBJ1-3
size: NA
D: TRBD1
V: TRBV3-1/TRBV3-2
DNA: TGTGCCAGCAGCCAAGGGGGACAGGGATCTGGAAACACCATATATTTT
CDR3: CASSQGGQGSGNTIYF

J: TRBJ1-5
size: NA
D: TRBD1
V: TRBV19
DNA: TGTGCCAGTAGTGCACTCTCCGGGACAGGTGGCAATCAGCCCCAGCATTTT
CDR3: CASSALSGTGGNQPQHF

J: TRBJ1-5
size: NA
D: NA
V: TRBV30
DNA: TGTGCCTGGAGTCGACAGACCAATCAGCCCCAGCATTTT
CDR3: CAWSRQTNQPQHF

J: TRBJ2-5
size: NA
D: NA
V: TRBV11-2
DNA: TGTGCCAGCAGCTTAGGGGGCCCCCGGGAGACCCAGTACTTC
CDR3: CASSLGGPRETQYF

J: TRBJ2-1
size: NA
D: TRBD1
V: TRBV5-8
DNA: TGTGCCAGCAGCTTCCCCGGGACAGGGAGAAATGAGCAGTTCTTC
CDR3: CASSFPGTGRNEQFF

J: TRBJ1-5
size: NA
D: NA
V: TRBV28
DNA: TGTGCCAGCAGTCCGACAGCCTCGAATCAGCCCCAGCATTTT
CDR3: CASSPTASNQPQHF

J: TRBJ2-3
size: NA
D: TRBD2
V: TRBV9
DNA: TGTGCCAGCAGCATCCTACTAGCGGGGGGCGCAGATACGCAGTATTTT
CDR3: CASSILLAGGADTQYF

J: TRBJ2-1
size: NA
D: TRBD2
V: TRBV4-3
DNA: TGCGCCAGCAGCCAAGAATGGCTAGCGGGAGGGTACAATGAGCAGTTCTTC
CDR3: CASSQEWLAGGYNEQFF

J: TRBJ2-1
size: NA
D: TRBD1
V: TRBV10-3
DNA: TGTGCCATCAGTGAAGGACAGGTGCCCCCTGCCAATGAGCAGTTCTTC
CDR3: CAISEGQVPPANEQFF